The rows below give T cell receptor beta chains drawn from one sample of a study of cytomegalovirus exposure and HLA in healthy donors. Clones were sequenced by immunoSEQ multiplex PCR, and TCRdb holds only the in-frame ones, with some missing. Among 150,000 to 200,000 clones listed, roughly four fifths were seen once. Material: PBMCs. Every receptor here comes from a woman under 40 in good health and CMV-seropositive. The CDR3 runs from the conserved cysteine through the conserved F or W.

J gene: TRBJ2-2
V gene: TRBV19
CDR3 protein: CASSHRAATGELFF

J gene: TRBJ2-7
V gene: TRBV10-3
CDR3 protein: CATRGGPYEQYF

J gene: TRBJ2-3
V gene: TRBV5-4
CDR3 protein: CASSLPRVTDTQYF

J gene: TRBJ1-2
V gene: TRBV9
CDR3 protein: CASSVDTYGYTF

J gene: TRBJ1-3
V gene: TRBV6-5
CDR3 protein: CASSYRGDGGNTIYF

J gene: TRBJ2-7
V gene: TRBV10-3
CDR3 protein: CAISESGAGVREQYF

J gene: TRBJ2-7
V gene: TRBV6-5
CDR3 protein: CASSYLGSEKTYEQYF

J gene: TRBJ2-7
V gene: TRBV5-1
CDR3 protein: CASSTGQGGLVEQYF

J gene: TRBJ1-1
V gene: TRBV5-4
CDR3 protein: CASSLTDTEAFF

J gene: TRBJ1-1
V gene: TRBV7-8
CDR3 protein: CASSNLEGMNTEAFF

J gene: TRBJ2-5
V gene: TRBV19
CDR3 protein: CASSILAEIQETQYF

J gene: TRBJ1-4
V gene: TRBV5-5
CDR3 protein: CASSFQGDEKLFF

J gene: TRBJ1-2
V gene: TRBV19
CDR3 protein: CASSYRGQGDYGYTF

J gene: TRBJ2-7
V gene: TRBV6-5
CDR3 protein: CASSYSRGQGYEQYF

J gene: TRBJ1-5
V gene: TRBV7-2
CDR3 protein: CASSPGTGDQPQHF

J gene: TRBJ1-4
V gene: TRBV4-1
CDR3 protein: CASSPPGQGHEKLFF

J gene: TRBJ1-4
V gene: TRBV6-5
CDR3 protein: CASSYTPGVTNEKLFF

J gene: TRBJ2-2
V gene: TRBV15
CDR3 protein: CATSRSGLAGGDTGELFF

J gene: TRBJ2-2
V gene: TRBV6-5
CDR3 protein: CASSFLTSGRPGELFF

J gene: TRBJ2-5
V gene: TRBV7-9
CDR3 protein: CASSSGQYQETQYF